One sample yielded the 24 T cell receptor beta chains listed below, sequenced in a study of shared clonotypes between healthy human individuals. Assay: immunoSEQ multiplex PCR; the TCRdb copy retains only in-frame clones and omits some. The sample yields about 2 million clones, roughly 95% seen once. Naive CD8 cells lacked CD45RO and underwent positive selection for CCR7, leaving out terminally differentiated effector memory CD45RA+ cells. Sequenced material: naive CD8+ T cells sorted from blood. These receptors were collected from a man between 18 and 35 years old in good health.

The rearrangement joins TRBV5-1 to TRBJ2-7, with D tentatively TRBD2 (7 bases). V dropped 4 bases and J dropped 5 bases, with 19 bases sitting between them. Germline CDR1 SGHRS, CDR2 YFSETQ. CDR3 length equals 15 residues. Written as DNA, the CDR3 is TGCGCCAGCAGCCCGTCGTGGGAGGGGGGTAACGAGCAGTACTTC. As protein: CASSPSWEGGNEQYF.

CDR3 sequence: CASSYAGKPTDTQYF. The DNA for the CDR3 is TGTGCCAGCAGCTATGCAGGGAAGCCCACAGATACGCAGTATTTT. The rearrangement uses TRBV7-2 and TRBJ2-3, with D maybe TRBD1 (5 bases). The V gene's germline CDR1 is SGHTA and CDR2 FQGNSA. V was cut by 4 bases and J by 2 bases, with 13 bases left in between. The length of the CDR3 is 15 residues.

On this clone: This specimen includes other DNA sequences encoding the same CDR3. The chain recombines TRBV7-9 with TRBJ2-6; D gene ambiguous. Germline V gene data show CDR1 as SEHNR and CDR2 as FQNEAQ (reference sequence). V lost 5 bases and J 1 base, leaving 9 bases between the germline ends. The CDR3 totals 15 residues. CDR3 region: CASSLLGSGANVLTF. The CDR3 coding sequence is TGTGCCAGCAGCCTCCTCGGGTCTGGGGCCAACGTCCTGACTTTC.

V is TRBV7-9 and J is TRBJ1-1; D is unresolved. In germline, CDR1 is SEHNR, CDR2 FQNEAQ (reference sequence). This CDR3 has 10 amino acids. V was pared by 7 bases and J by 1 base, with 1 base between. CDR3 in amino acids: CASKNTEAFF. For the CDR3, the DNA is TGTGCCAGCAAGAACACTGAAGCTTTCTTT. Drawing the rest from reference TRBV7-9 and TRBJ1-1, the complete variable domain is DTGVSQNPRHKITKRGQNVTFRCDPISEHNRLYWYRQTLGQGPEFLTYFQNEAQLEKSRLLSDRFSAERPKGSFSTLEIQRTEQGDSAMYLCASKNTEAFFGQGTRLTVV.

This chain connects TRBV7-9 to TRBJ2-5; D perhaps matches TRBD2 (6 bases). Germline V gene lookup returns CDR1 SEHNR and CDR2 FQNEAQ (reference sequence). The ends were cut back, 3 bases at V and 4 bases at J, with 15 bases in the middle. The CDR3 covers 15 residues. The CDR3 DNA follows: TGTGCCAGCAGCTTCGAAAAGGGGAGGTCAGAGACCCAGTACTTC. This translates into CASSFEKGRSETQYF.

This clone has a single count. The rearrangement joins TRBV10-3 to TRBJ1-1, with D perhaps TRBD1 (5 bases). This CDR3 is 13 amino acids long. Per germline, CDR1 ENHRY and CDR2 SYGVKD. V was shortened by 6 bases and J by 6 bases, with 14 bases between the two germline ends. The CDR3, as DNA: TGTGCCATCAGGAAAGGGACGGTGGCTGAAGCTTTCTTT. Its protein is CAIRKGTVAEAFF.

The chain couples TRBV2 to TRBJ2-5; D gene unclear. Trimming took 4 bases from V and 3 from J, leaving 6 bases between them. CDR3 length equals 12 residues. Germline CDR1 and CDR2: SNHLY and FYNNEI. The CDR3 sequence is CASSGSEETQYF. The CDR3 nucleotides are TGTGCCAGCAGTGGAAGTGAAGAGACCCAGTACTTC.

The chain employs TRBV27 and TRBJ2-6; D may match TRBD1 or TRBD2 (5 bases each). The CDR3 consists of 17 residues. CDR1 MNHEY and CDR2 SMNVEV come from the germline V gene (reference sequence). With 0 bases removed from V and 2 bases from J, the gap between germline ends came to 11 bases. The CDR3 DNA sequence: TGTGCCAGCAGTTTATCGTGGGGGTCCCCTGGGGCCAACGTCCTGACTTTC. Its translation is CASSLSWGSPGANVLTF.

The V gene is TRBV4-1, the J gene TRBJ2-7; TRBD2 matches 10 bases. The CDR3 has 15 residues. V dropped 5 bases and J dropped 2; count of bases not matched to a gene: 6. Germline V lookup: CDR1 MGHRA, CDR2 YSYEKL. In nucleotides, the CDR3 is TGCGCCAGCAGCGAAGTCACTAGCGGGACCTACGAGCAGTACTTC. This encodes CASSEVTSGTYEQYF.

V gene TRBV6-1 combines with J gene TRBJ1-1; the D gene is possibly TRBD1 (6 bases). CDR1 and CDR2 from the germline V gene are MNHNS and SASEGT. The CDR3 has 14 amino acids. V lost 5 bases and J 1 base, leaving 11 bases between the germline ends. CDR3 region: CASSFRTANTEAFF. The CDR3 DNA reads as TGTGCCAGCAGTTTTCGGACAGCGAACACTGAAGCTTTCTTT.

This clone was recorded only once. This chain uses TRBV6-1 with TRBJ1-2; tentatively, D is TRBD1 (5 bases). V was clipped by 0 bases and J by 8 bases, with 7 bases between them. The CDR3 extends over 12 amino acids. The germline V gene has CDR1 MNHNS and CDR2 SASEGT. CDR3 sequence: CASSEAPGGYTF. DNA of the CDR3: TGTGCCAGCAGTGAAGCGCCAGGGGGCTACACCTTC.

Concerning this clone: The sample contains more than one DNA sequence encoding this CDR3. V usage is TRBV4-1 and J usage is TRBJ1-2; D is perhaps TRBD1 (6 bases). Germline values: CDR1 MGHRA, CDR2 YSYEKL. The germline V and J ends were trimmed by 0 bases and 2 bases, with 7 bases remaining between them. The CDR3 loop spans 14 amino acids. CDR3 sequence reads: CASSQETGNYGYTF. For the CDR3, the DNA is TGCGCCAGCAGCCAAGAAACAGGGAACTATGGCTACACCTTC.

This chain uses TRBV2 with TRBJ2-7; 9 bases fit TRBD2. The CDR3 contains 16 residues. V lost 6 bases and J lost 0; bases outside the gene matches: 9. Germline V gene sequence: CDR1 SNHLY, CDR2 FYNNEI. This CDR3 reads CASSRRFSGSSYEQYF. Here the CDR3 DNA reads TGTGCCAGCAGCCGACGATTTAGCGGGAGCTCCTACGAGCAGTACTTC.

This chain joins TRBV7-9 and TRBJ2-7, with 9 bases matching TRBD1. The CDR3 is made up of 17 amino acids. Germline CDR1 is SEHNR and CDR2 is FQNEAQ (reference sequence). Trimming took 4 bases from V and 1 from J; bases not matched to a gene: 11. CDR3 nucleotides: TGTGCCAGCAGCTCCTCGTCCGGGACAGGGTTGTCCTACGAGCAGTACTTC. Its translation: CASSSSSGTGLSYEQYF.

The V call is TRBV6-6, the J call TRBJ2-1; no firm D call. Per the germline V gene, CDR1 is MNHNY and CDR2 is SVGAGI (reference sequence). The CDR3 runs 11 residues. V was clipped by 6 bases and J by 8 bases, with 8 bases between them. CDR3 amino acids: CASSPVYEQFF. The CDR3 DNA is TGTGCCAGCAGCCCGGTTTATGAGCAGTTCTTC.

CDR3 sequence (DNA): TGTGCCAGCAGCCAAGAAAAGTCCTACGAGCAGTACTTC. Amino acid sequence: CASSQEKSYEQYF. J is TRBJ2-7 and V is TRBV4-2; D uncertain. Germline loops: CDR1 LGHNA, CDR2 YNFKEQ. The CDR3 spans 13 residues. Trimming removed 0 bases at V and 1 base at J, with 4 bases between.

The CDR3 DNA follows: TGTGCCAGCAGCGCATTGAGCGGGACTAGCACAGATACGCAGTATTTT. Translating gives CASSALSGTSTDTQYF. The chain joins TRBV9 to TRBJ2-3, with TRBD2 matching 7 bases. Looked up from germline, CDR1 is SGDLS and CDR2 is YYNGEE. With 3 bases clipped from V and 0 bases from J, the junction kept 7 bases outside the gene matches. The CDR3 consists of 16 residues.

The genes are TRBV5-6 and TRBJ1-1; D remains unclear. Germline V lookup: CDR1 SGHDT, CDR2 YYEEEE. V gave up 1 base and J gave up 5 bases, with 9 bases separating them. CDR3 length: 13 residues. The CDR3: CASSLSSLTEAFF. Written as DNA, the CDR3 is TGTGCCAGCAGCTTGTCAAGTTTAACTGAAGCTTTCTTT.

The chain is built from TRBV9 and TRBJ2-3; 10 positions agree with TRBD2. The CDR3 length is 15 residues. V shed 4 bases, J shed 1 base, and the junction held 3 bases outside the gene matches. Germline lookup yields CDR1 SGDLS and CDR2 YYNGEE. The CDR3 DNA follows: TGTGCCAGCAGCCCTGGGACTAGCGGCACAGATACGCAGTATTTT. Translation: CASSPGTSGTDTQYF.

Concerning this clone itself: The sample has other DNA sequences that encode this CDR3 too. The V and J genes are TRBV4-1 and TRBJ2-7, with 11 bases lining up with TRBD1. Per the germline V gene, CDR1 is MGHRA and CDR2 is YSYEKL. Germline trimming cut 3 bases from V and 2 bases from J; bases unmatched to any gene: 3. The CDR3 loop spans 15 amino acids. DNA of the CDR3: TGCGCCAGCAGCCATCCGGGACAGGGGGCCTACGAGCAGTACTTC. Its protein is CASSHPGQGAYEQYF.

The chain combines TRBV15 with TRBJ1-1; D not resolved. CDR3 size: 14 residues. Germline V gives CDR1 LNHNV, CDR2 YYDKDF (reference sequence). The V gene lost 1 base and the J gene lost 4 bases, with 10 bases spanning the gap. CDR3 protein: CATSRVNMGTEAFF. In DNA form, the CDR3 reads TGTGCCACCAGCAGAGTCAATATGGGCACTGAAGCTTTCTTT. Using reference TRBV15 and TRBJ1-1 for the parts outside the CDR3, the full variable domain is DAMVIQNPRYQVTQFGKPVTLSCSQTLNHNVMYWYQQKSSQAPKLLFHYYDKDFNNEADTPDNFQSRRPNTSFCFLDIRSPGLGDTAMYLCATSRVNMGTEAFFGQGTRLTVV.

This chain links TRBV11-2 with TRBJ2-7; D is ambiguous. V was trimmed by 1 base and J by 6 bases, leaving 7 bases between them. Per the germline V gene, CDR1 is SGHAT and CDR2 is FQNNGV. The CDR3 extends over 12 amino acids. CDR3 coding DNA: TGTGCCAGCAGCTTAGTTGCCTCCGAGCAGTACTTC. Amino acids: CASSLVASEQYF.

This chain joins TRBV9 and TRBJ2-3; perhaps TRBD2 as D (6 bases). V was trimmed by 3 bases and J by 1 base, leaving 24 bases between them. The CDR3 consists of 19 residues. The germline V gene encodes CDR1 SGDLS and CDR2 YYNGEE. CDR3 amino acids: CASSGTGASVRLGTDTQYF. For the CDR3, the DNA is TGTGCCAGCAGCGGAACGGGAGCCTCCGTTCGCCTAGGCACAGATACGCAGTATTTT.

This clone was seen only once. The V gene is TRBV7-9, the J gene TRBJ1-1, with D possibly TRBD1 on 5 matching bases. Germline V gives CDR1 SEHNR, CDR2 FQNEAQ (reference sequence). Trimming stripped 1 base from V and 10 bases from J, with 22 bases between. This CDR3 has 16 residues. The DNA for the CDR3 is TGTGCCAGCAGCTTAGGGGAAGCGGGGGTGATGGATGGAGCTTTCTTT. Residues: CASSLGEAGVMDGAFF.